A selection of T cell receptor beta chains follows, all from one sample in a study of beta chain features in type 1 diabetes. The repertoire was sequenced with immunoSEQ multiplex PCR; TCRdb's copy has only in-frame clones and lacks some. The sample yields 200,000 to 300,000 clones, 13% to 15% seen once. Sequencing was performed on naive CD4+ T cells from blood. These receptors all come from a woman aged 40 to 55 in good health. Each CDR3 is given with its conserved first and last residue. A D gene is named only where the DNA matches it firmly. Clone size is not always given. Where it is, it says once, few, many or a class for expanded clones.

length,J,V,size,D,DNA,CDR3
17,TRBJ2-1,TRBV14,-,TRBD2,TGTGCCAGCAGCTCTGGGATAGCGGGGTTCTCCTACAATGAGCAGTTCTTC,CASSSGIAGFSYNEQFF
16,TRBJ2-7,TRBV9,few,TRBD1,TGTGCCAGCAGCGCCGGGACAGGGGCTGTAGTCTACGAGCAGTACTTC,CASSAGTGAVVYEQYF
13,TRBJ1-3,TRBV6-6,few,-,TGTGCCAGCAGGACGGGCTCTGGAAACACCATATATTTT,CASRTGSGNTIYF
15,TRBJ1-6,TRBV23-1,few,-,TGCGCCAGCACCTCCTCTGGGAGGGAGGATTCACCCCTCCACTTT,CASTSSGREDSPLHF
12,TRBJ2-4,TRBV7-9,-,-,TGTGCCAGCAGCCTGCCCGGAGGCATTCAGTACTTC,CASSLPGGIQYF
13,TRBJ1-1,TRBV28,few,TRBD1,TGTGCCAGCAGTTTGGTGGCGCAGGGGGGAGATTTCTTT,CASSLVAQGGDFF
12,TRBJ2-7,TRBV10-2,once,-,TGCGCCAGCTCCGCTCAGGGAGGCGAGCAGTACTTC,CASSAQGGEQYF
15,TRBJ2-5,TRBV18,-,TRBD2,TGTGCCAGCTCACCGGCGGGGGGCAACCAAGAGACCCAGTACTTC,CASSPAGGNQETQYF
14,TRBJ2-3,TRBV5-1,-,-,TGCGCCAGCAGCGTAGCAGTGACCGCAGATACGCAGTATTTT,CASSVAVTADTQYF
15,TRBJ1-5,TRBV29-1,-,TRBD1,TGCAGCACTTCCGCCGGGACAGGGAACAATCAGCCCCAGCATTTT,CSTSAGTGNNQPQHF
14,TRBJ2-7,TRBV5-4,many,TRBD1,TGTGCCAGCAGCTCAGGACAGGTTCTCGACGAGCAGTACTTC,CASSSGQVLDEQYF
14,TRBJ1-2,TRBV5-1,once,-,TGCGCCAGCAGACCAACTCCCGACAGGTATGGCTACACCTTC,CASRPTPDRYGYTF
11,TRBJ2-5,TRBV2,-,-,TGTGCCAGCACAGGGGATGGGGCGGAGTACTTC,CASTGDGAEYF
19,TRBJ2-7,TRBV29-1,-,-,TGCAGCGTGTGGGGGAGACACTCGCGGGACTCCCTCACCCTCTACGAGCAGTACTTC,CSVWGRHSRDSLTLYEQYF
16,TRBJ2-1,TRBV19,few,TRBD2,TGTGCCAGTAGTCCGTGGAGACTAGCGGGGGGGAATGAGCAGTTCTTC,CASSPWRLAGGNEQFF
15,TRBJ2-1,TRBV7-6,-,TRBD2,TGTGCCAGCAGCTCGCTAGCGGGGGCCTACAATGAGCAGTTCTTC,CASSSLAGAYNEQFF
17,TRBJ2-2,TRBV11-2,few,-,TGTGCCAGCAGCTTAGTACCAGGCACGATGAACACCGGGGAGCTGTTTTTT,CASSLVPGTMNTGELFF
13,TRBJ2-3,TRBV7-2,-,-,TGTGCCAGCTGTCCCAGGTCAGGGGATACGCAGTATTTT,CASCPRSGDTQYF
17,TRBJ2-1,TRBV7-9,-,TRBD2,TGTGCCAGCAGCTTGGGACTAGCGGGGGAATACAACAATGAGCAGTTCTTC,CASSLGLAGEYNNEQFF
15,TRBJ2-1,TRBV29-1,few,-,TGCAGCGTTGAGGGGGGGTCAGGGGTTTACAATGAGCAGTTCTTC,CSVEGGSGVYNEQFF
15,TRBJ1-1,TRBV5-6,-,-,TGTGCCAGCAGCTTGGTTGGAGGGAGGGACACTGAAGCTTTCTTT,CASSLVGGRDTEAFF
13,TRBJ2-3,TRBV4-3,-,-,TGCGCCAGCGCTGCCAGGAGCACAGATACGCAGTATTTT,CASAARSTDTQYF
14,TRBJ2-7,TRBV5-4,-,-,TGTGCCAGCAGCTTGCGCGGGACTCTCTACGAGCAGTACTTC,CASSLRGTLYEQYF
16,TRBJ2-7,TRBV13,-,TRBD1,TGTGCCAGCAGCTTAAGGCCCGGGACAGGGATTTACGAGCAGTACTTC,CASSLRPGTGIYEQYF
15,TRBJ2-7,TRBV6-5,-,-,TGTGCCAGCAGTTCCGGGGGGCAGGGGACCTACGAGCAGTACTTC,CASSSGGQGTYEQYF
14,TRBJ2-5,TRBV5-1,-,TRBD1,TGCGCCAGCAGCGGGGGACAGGGAATAGAGACCCAGTACTTC,CASSGGQGIETQYF
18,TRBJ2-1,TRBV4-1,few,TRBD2,TGCGCCAGCAGCCGGGTGACTAGCGGGGGGTCCCATTACAATGAGCAGTTCTTC,CASSRVTSGGSHYNEQFF
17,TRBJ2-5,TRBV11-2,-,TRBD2,TGTGCCAGCAGCTCCCTAGCGGGGGGGCCCGGGCGGGAGACCCAGTACTTC,CASSSLAGGPGRETQYF
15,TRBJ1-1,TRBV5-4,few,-,TGTGCCAGCAGCCCCACCCGGGGGGAGAACACTGAAGCTTTCTTT,CASSPTRGENTEAFF
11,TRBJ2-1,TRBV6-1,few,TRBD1,TGTGCCAGCAGTGAACGGGCAGGGGGGTTCTTC,CASSERAGGFF
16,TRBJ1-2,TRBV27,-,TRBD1,TGTGCCAGCAGTTCCTCCCCGCAGGGGGCGAACTATGGCTACACCTTC,CASSSSPQGANYGYTF
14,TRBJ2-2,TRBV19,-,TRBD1,TGTGCCAGTAGTCAGGGGGCGAACACCGGGGAGCTGTTTTTT,CASSQGANTGELFF
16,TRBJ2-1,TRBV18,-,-,TGTGCCAGCTCATCAAGGGGATCCTCTGCCTACAATGAGCAGTTCTTC,CASSSRGSSAYNEQFF
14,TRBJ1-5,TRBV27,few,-,TGTGCCAGCAAGCTATCGGCAGGGGAACAGCCCCAGCATTTT,CASKLSAGEQPQHF
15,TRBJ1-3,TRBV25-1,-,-,TGTGCCAGCAGTGAATCAGGGGTCTCTGGAAACACCATATATTTT,CASSESGVSGNTIYF
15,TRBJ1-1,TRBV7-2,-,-,TGTGCCAGCAGCTTAGCAGGGGGAGTGTCTGGTGAAGCTTTCTTT,CASSLAGGVSGEAFF
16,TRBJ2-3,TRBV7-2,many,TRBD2,TGTGCCAGCAGCACAAGGCTAGCGGGACGCACAGATACGCAGTATTTT,CASSTRLAGRTDTQYF
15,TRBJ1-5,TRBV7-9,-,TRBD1,TGTGCCAGCAGCCGTGGGACAGGGACTTATGGTCCCCAGCATTTT,CASSRGTGTYGPQHF
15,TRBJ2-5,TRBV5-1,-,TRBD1,TGCGCCAGCACAAGCCGGACAGGGGGCCGGGAGACCCAGTACTTC,CASTSRTGGRETQYF
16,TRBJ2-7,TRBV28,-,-,TGTGCCAGCAGTCCCCGCGGCAGGGGTGGGACCTACGAGCAGTACTTC,CASSPRGRGGTYEQYF
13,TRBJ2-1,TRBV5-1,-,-,TGCGCCAGCAGCAAGGTAGCCGCCAATGAGCAGTTCTTC,CASSKVAANEQFF
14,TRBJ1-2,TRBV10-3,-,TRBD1,TGTGCCATCAGGCCACAGGGGTCGGACTATGGCTACACCTTC,CAIRPQGSDYGYTF
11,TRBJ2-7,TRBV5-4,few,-,TGTGCCAGCAGCATGGGAGGCGAGCAGTACTTC,CASSMGGEQYF